This T cell receptor (beta chain) was retrieved from a study of blood T cell repertoires in COVID-19. For the study at large: PBMCs, B-cell-depleted T cells, or T cells were the source of the cDNA or gDNA that made up the material.

The method was immunoSEQ multiplex PCR; TCRdb's version includes in-frame clones alone and lacks a portion of them. The sample shows tens of thousands of clones, about four fifths of them seen only once. The germline V gene encodes CDR1 MNHEY and CDR2 SMNVEV (reference sequence). The CDR3 is made up of 14 amino acids. The J segment lost 0 bases and the V segment lost 8 bases, leaving 4 bases of the junction unmatched. The TCR comes from a human donor in a cohort sampled during active COVID-19. The chain couples TRBV27 to TRBJ2-1; 7 nucleotides line up with TRBD2. Sequenced: peripheral blood. Written as DNA, the CDR3 is TGTGCCAGCCGAACGGGGGGCTCCTACAATGAGCAGTTCTTC. This codes for CASRTGGSYNEQFF.